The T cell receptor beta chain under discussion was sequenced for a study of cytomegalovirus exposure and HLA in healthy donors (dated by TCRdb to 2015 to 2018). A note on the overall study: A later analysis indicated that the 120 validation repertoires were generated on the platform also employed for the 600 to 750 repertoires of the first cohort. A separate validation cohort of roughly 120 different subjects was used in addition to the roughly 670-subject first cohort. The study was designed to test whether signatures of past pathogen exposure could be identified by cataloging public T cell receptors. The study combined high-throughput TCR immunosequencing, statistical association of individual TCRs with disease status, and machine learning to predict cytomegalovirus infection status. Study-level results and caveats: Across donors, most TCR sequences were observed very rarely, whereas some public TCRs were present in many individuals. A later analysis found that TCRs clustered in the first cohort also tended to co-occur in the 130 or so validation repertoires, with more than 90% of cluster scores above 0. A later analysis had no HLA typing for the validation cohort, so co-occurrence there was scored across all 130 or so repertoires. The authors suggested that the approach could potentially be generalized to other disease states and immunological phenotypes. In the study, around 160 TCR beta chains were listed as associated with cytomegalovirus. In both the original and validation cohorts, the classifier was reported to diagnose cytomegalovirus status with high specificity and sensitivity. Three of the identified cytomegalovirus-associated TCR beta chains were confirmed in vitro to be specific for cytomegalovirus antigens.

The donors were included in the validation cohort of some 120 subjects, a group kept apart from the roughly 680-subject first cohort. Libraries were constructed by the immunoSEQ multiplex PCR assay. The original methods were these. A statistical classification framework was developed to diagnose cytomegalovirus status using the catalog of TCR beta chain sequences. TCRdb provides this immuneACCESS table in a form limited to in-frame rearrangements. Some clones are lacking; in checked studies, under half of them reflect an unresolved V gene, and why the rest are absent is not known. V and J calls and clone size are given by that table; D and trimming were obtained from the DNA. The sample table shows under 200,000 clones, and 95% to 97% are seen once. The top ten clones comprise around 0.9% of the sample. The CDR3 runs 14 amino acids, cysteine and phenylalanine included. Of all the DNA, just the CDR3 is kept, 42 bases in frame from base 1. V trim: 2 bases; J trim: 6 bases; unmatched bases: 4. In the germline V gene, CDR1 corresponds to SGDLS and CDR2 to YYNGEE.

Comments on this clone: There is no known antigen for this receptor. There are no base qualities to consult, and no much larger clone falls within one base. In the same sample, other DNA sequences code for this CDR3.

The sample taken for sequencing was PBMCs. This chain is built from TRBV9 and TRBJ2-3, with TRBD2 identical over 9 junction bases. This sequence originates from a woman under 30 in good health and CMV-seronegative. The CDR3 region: CASSVGTSGDTQYF. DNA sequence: TGTGCCAGCAGCGTGGGTACTAGCGGGGATACGCAGTATTTT.